The rows below give T cell receptor beta chains drawn from one sample of a study of a mutant IDH1 vaccine in newly diagnosed glioma. Antigens for these TCRs are unknown. Profiled with immunoSEQ multiplex PCR; TCRdb holds only in-frame clones, not every one. The table includes 35,000 or so clones, 80% detected once. The specimen was peripheral blood mononuclear cells (PBMCs), collected from a glioma patient whose treatment included an IDH1 peptide vaccine. Receptors were obtained from a woman under 40 with glioma. Some clones in this sample may be carry-over from other donors' samples. Both conserved end residues are part of each CDR3. A D gene is named only where the DNA matches it firmly. Clone size is shown for a subset of rows, as once, few, many or a class of expanded clone.

clone size: NA; D gene: NA; J gene: TRBJ2-2; V gene: TRBV19; CDR3 DNA: TGTGCCTCCTGCCTGACGGGGAACACCGGGGAGCTGTTTTTT; CDR3 protein: CASCLTGNTGELFF
clone size: NA; D gene: TRBD1; J gene: TRBJ2-7; V gene: TRBV5-6; CDR3 DNA: TGTGCCAGCAGCCCTCGGACAGGGGCGGGCCACGAGCAGTACTTC; CDR3 protein: CASSPRTGAGHEQYF
clone size: NA; D gene: NA; J gene: TRBJ2-7; V gene: TRBV28; CDR3 DNA: TGTGCCAGCAGCCCTCGGGGGGCCAGGGGTAGGAACGAGCAGTACTTC; CDR3 protein: CASSPRGARGRNEQYF
clone size: NA; D gene: NA; J gene: TRBJ2-7; V gene: TRBV5-4; CDR3 DNA: TGTGCCAGCAGCATCGACGGGGCCATGGACGAGCAGTACTTC; CDR3 protein: CASSIDGAMDEQYF
clone size: NA; D gene: NA; J gene: TRBJ2-7; V gene: TRBV4-1; CDR3 DNA: TGCGCCAGCAGCCAGGCCCGGGGCTCCGAGCAGTACTTC; CDR3 protein: CASSQARGSEQYF
clone size: NA; D gene: NA; J gene: TRBJ2-3; V gene: TRBV6-6; CDR3 DNA: TGTGCCACCACGGAGGACGGCCCTTATACGCAGTATTTT; CDR3 protein: CATTEDGPYTQYF
clone size: once; D gene: NA; J gene: TRBJ1-3; V gene: TRBV29-1; CDR3 DNA: TGCAGCGCTCAGGCTCCCTCTGGAAACACCATATATTTT; CDR3 protein: CSAQAPSGNTIYF
clone size: NA; D gene: NA; J gene: TRBJ2-7; V gene: TRBV19; CDR3 DNA: TGTGCCAGTAGTATATCTCAGGGTGGCGAGCAGTACTTC; CDR3 protein: CASSISQGGEQYF
clone size: few; D gene: TRBD1; J gene: TRBJ1-2; V gene: TRBV7-9; CDR3 DNA: TGTGCCAGCAGCGTCGGGACAGGGGTAGGGGGCTATGGCTACACCTTC; CDR3 protein: CASSVGTGVGGYGYTF
clone size: NA; D gene: TRBD2; J gene: TRBJ2-3; V gene: TRBV10-3; CDR3 DNA: TGTGCCATCAGTGAGCCGCTAGCGGGGATGGGGACAGATACGCAGTATTTT; CDR3 protein: CAISEPLAGMGTDTQYF
clone size: NA; D gene: TRBD2; J gene: TRBJ2-1; V gene: TRBV5-6; CDR3 DNA: TGTGCCAGCAGCCCTATACTAGCGGGATCAAACAATGAGCAGTTCTTC; CDR3 protein: CASSPILAGSNNEQFF
clone size: NA; D gene: NA; J gene: TRBJ2-7; V gene: TRBV6-1; CDR3 DNA: TGTGCCAGCAGTGAAGCGTTAAGACAGAACGAGCAGTACTTC; CDR3 protein: CASSEALRQNEQYF
clone size: NA; D gene: NA; J gene: TRBJ1-3; V gene: TRBV6-1; CDR3 DNA: TGTGCCAGCAGTGAAAGTCGAGGGTTCGGTGGAGACACCATATATTTT; CDR3 protein: CASSESRGFGGDTIYF
clone size: once; D gene: TRBD2; J gene: TRBJ2-3; V gene: TRBV11-1; CDR3 DNA: TGTGCCAGCAGCTTCGGGGGGGCTGCTAGCACAGATACGCAGTATTTT; CDR3 protein: CASSFGGAASTDTQYF
clone size: NA; D gene: TRBD2; J gene: TRBJ2-7; V gene: TRBV6-4; CDR3 DNA: TGTGCCAGCAGCCTGGGGGGACTAGCGAGAGCCTACGAGCAGTACTTC; CDR3 protein: CASSLGGLARAYEQYF
clone size: NA; D gene: NA; J gene: TRBJ2-7; V gene: TRBV30; CDR3 DNA: TGTGCCTGCCTCCGGAGGGCCGCGGGCTACGAGCAGTACTTC; CDR3 protein: CACLRRAAGYEQYF
clone size: NA; D gene: TRBD1; J gene: TRBJ2-7; V gene: TRBV4-1; CDR3 DNA: TGCGCCAGCAGCCAAGGACTCGGGACAGGGGGTAACGAGCAGTACTTC; CDR3 protein: CASSQGLGTGGNEQYF
clone size: NA; D gene: TRBD2; J gene: TRBJ2-4; V gene: TRBV7-9; CDR3 DNA: TGTGCCAGCAGCCTCGGGACTAGCGGGAGAGAGGGAAACATTCAGTACTTC; CDR3 protein: CASSLGTSGREGNIQYF
clone size: once; D gene: NA; J gene: TRBJ2-5; V gene: TRBV5-1; CDR3 DNA: TGCGCCAGCAGCTTTTTAGGTGGAGAACAAGAGACCCAGTACTTC; CDR3 protein: CASSFLGGEQETQYF
clone size: NA; D gene: TRBD2; J gene: TRBJ2-1; V gene: TRBV14; CDR3 DNA: TGTGCCAGCAGCCCCTTCCGTGCGGGAGGAAACAATGAGCAGTTCTTC; CDR3 protein: CASSPFRAGGNNEQFF
clone size: NA; D gene: TRBD1; J gene: TRBJ2-7; V gene: TRBV25-1; CDR3 DNA: TGTGCCAGCAGTGAATTTAGGACAGGGGGACAGTACTTC; CDR3 protein: CASSEFRTGGQYF
clone size: NA; D gene: TRBD2; J gene: TRBJ2-1; V gene: TRBV15; CDR3 DNA: TGTGCCACCAGGAAGGGACTAGCGGGAGGGTACAATGAGCAGTTCTTC; CDR3 protein: CATRKGLAGGYNEQFF
clone size: NA; D gene: TRBD1; J gene: TRBJ2-7; V gene: TRBV6-5; CDR3 DNA: TGTGCCAGCAGCTTGGGGACAGGGCCCTCCTACGAGCAGTACTTC; CDR3 protein: CASSLGTGPSYEQYF
clone size: NA; D gene: NA; J gene: TRBJ2-2; V gene: TRBV27; CDR3 DNA: TGTGCCAGCAGTTTATTGAACTTGCGGAACACCGGGGAGCTGTTTTTT; CDR3 protein: CASSLLNLRNTGELFF
clone size: NA; D gene: NA; J gene: TRBJ2-7; V gene: TRBV4-2; CDR3 DNA: TGTGCCAGCAGCCAAGAACTTCTTAGCTCCTACGAGCAGTACTTC; CDR3 protein: CASSQELLSSYEQYF
clone size: NA; D gene: NA; J gene: TRBJ2-7; V gene: TRBV12-5; CDR3 DNA: TGTGCTAGTGCCTCCGGCTGGGAGCAGTACTTC; CDR3 protein: CASASGWEQYF
clone size: NA; D gene: NA; J gene: TRBJ1-5; V gene: TRBV21-1; CDR3 DNA: TGTGCCAGCAGCAAAGGACCGCCTCAGCCCCAGCATTTT; CDR3 protein: CASSKGPPQPQHF
clone size: NA; D gene: TRBD1; J gene: TRBJ1-1; V gene: TRBV28; CDR3 DNA: TGTGCCAGCAGTTCCCAGGGGGCGCCGGACACTGAAGCTTTCTTT; CDR3 protein: CASSSQGAPDTEAFF
clone size: NA; D gene: TRBD1; J gene: TRBJ1-3; V gene: TRBV7-9; CDR3 DNA: TGTGCCAGCAGCTTCGACAGGGCCCCTGGAAACACCATATATTTT; CDR3 protein: CASSFDRAPGNTIYF
clone size: NA; D gene: NA; J gene: TRBJ2-7; V gene: TRBV30; CDR3 DNA: TGTGCCTGGACCGGGGACCGGTACTCCTACGAGCAGTACTTC; CDR3 protein: CAWTGDRYSYEQYF
clone size: NA; D gene: NA; J gene: TRBJ1-3; V gene: TRBV5-5; CDR3 DNA: TGTGCCAGCAGCTTTTCCTCGACGGCCTTCGATGGAAACACCATATATTTT; CDR3 protein: CASSFSSTAFDGNTIYF
clone size: NA; D gene: NA; J gene: TRBJ2-3; V gene: TRBV27; CDR3 DNA: TGTGCCACCTGGGGGTTCACAGATACGCAGTATTTT; CDR3 protein: CATWGFTDTQYF
clone size: NA; D gene: NA; J gene: TRBJ1-1; V gene: TRBV5-6; CDR3 DNA: TGTGCCAGCACCCTGGGTGTGGGCGCGCTGTACACTGAAGCTTTCTTT; CDR3 protein: CASTLGVGALYTEAFF
clone size: NA; D gene: NA; J gene: TRBJ1-2; V gene: TRBV18; CDR3 DNA: TGTGCCAGCTCGCCCGAGGGGGGGGGCTACACCTTC; CDR3 protein: CASSPEGGGYTF
clone size: NA; D gene: NA; J gene: TRBJ2-5; V gene: TRBV6-5; CDR3 DNA: TGTGCCAGCAGACCCCTCCAGGGGCCAAGAGAGACCCAGTACTTC; CDR3 protein: CASRPLQGPRETQYF
clone size: NA; D gene: NA; J gene: TRBJ1-1; V gene: TRBV5-1; CDR3 DNA: TGCGCCAGCAGCTTGCCTTTACTTCAGACAGGCCTCCGGACTGAAGCTTTCTTT; CDR3 protein: CASSLPLLQTGLRTEAFF
clone size: NA; D gene: TRBD1; J gene: TRBJ2-7; V gene: TRBV18; CDR3 DNA: TGTGCCAGCTCACCTGACCGGGACAGGGGCTACGAGCAGTACTTC; CDR3 protein: CASSPDRDRGYEQYF
clone size: NA; D gene: NA; J gene: TRBJ2-7; V gene: TRBV5-6; CDR3 DNA: TGTGCCACATCAGTTGGGGGGTTCTCCTACGAGCAGTACTTC; CDR3 protein: CATSVGGFSYEQYF
clone size: NA; D gene: NA; J gene: TRBJ2-1; V gene: TRBV7-9; CDR3 DNA: TGTGCCAGCAGCCCGGAGTGGGGTAGCTCCTACAATGAGCAGTTCTTC; CDR3 protein: CASSPEWGSSYNEQFF
clone size: NA; D gene: TRBD1; J gene: TRBJ2-1; V gene: TRBV10-3; CDR3 DNA: TGTGCCATCAGCGATCGATCCGGACAGGGCTACAATGAGCAGTTCTTC; CDR3 protein: CAISDRSGQGYNEQFF
clone size: NA; D gene: TRBD1; J gene: TRBJ2-2; V gene: TRBV4-2; CDR3 DNA: TGTGCCAGCAGCCCGGACAGGGCGGACACCGGGGAGCTGTTTTTT; CDR3 protein: CASSPDRADTGELFF
clone size: NA; D gene: NA; J gene: TRBJ1-2; V gene: TRBV5-1; CDR3 DNA: TGCGCCAGCAGCTTGGGGCAGGACAACTATGGCTACACCTTC; CDR3 protein: CASSLGQDNYGYTF
clone size: NA; D gene: TRBD1; J gene: TRBJ2-3; V gene: TRBV5-6; CDR3 DNA: TGTGCCAGCAGCTGGGGGACAGGGACGGCAGATACGCAGTATTTT; CDR3 protein: CASSWGTGTADTQYF
clone size: NA; D gene: NA; J gene: TRBJ1-1; V gene: TRBV9; CDR3 DNA: TGTGCCAGCAGCCCTCGAGGGCGGGATGAAGCTTTCTTT; CDR3 protein: CASSPRGRDEAFF
clone size: NA; D gene: TRBD1; J gene: TRBJ1-6; V gene: TRBV11-2; CDR3 DNA: TGTGCCAGCAGCTTAGGGGAGGACAGGTCCGATTCACCCCTCCACTTT; CDR3 protein: CASSLGEDRSDSPLHF
clone size: NA; D gene: NA; J gene: TRBJ2-7; V gene: TRBV19; CDR3 DNA: TGTGCCAGTAGCCTAACCCCCTCCGGGGCTTACGAGCAGTACTTC; CDR3 protein: CASSLTPSGAYEQYF
clone size: NA; D gene: NA; J gene: TRBJ2-7; V gene: TRBV2; CDR3 DNA: TGTGCCAGCAGTGACACTTCGAGCTCCTACGAGCAGTACTTC; CDR3 protein: CASSDTSSSYEQYF
clone size: NA; D gene: TRBD1; J gene: TRBJ1-1; V gene: TRBV6-1; CDR3 DNA: TGTGCCAGCAGTGAAACCCCTTCAGGGGGCATTACTGAAGCTTTCTTT; CDR3 protein: CASSETPSGGITEAFF
clone size: once; D gene: TRBD1; J gene: TRBJ1-5; V gene: TRBV7-6; CDR3 DNA: TGTGCCAGCAGCGGATCACCGGGACAGGAGACCACACAGCCCCAGCATTTT; CDR3 protein: CASSGSPGQETTQPQHF
clone size: NA; D gene: NA; J gene: TRBJ2-7; V gene: TRBV6-5; CDR3 DNA: TGTGCCAGCAGTTACACGGACAGCTCGCACTACGAGCAGTACTTC; CDR3 protein: CASSYTDSSHYEQYF
clone size: NA; D gene: NA; J gene: TRBJ1-2; V gene: TRBV6-5; CDR3 DNA: TGTGCCAGCAGTAAACAAGGGGGGAAGGGCGGCTACACCTTC; CDR3 protein: CASSKQGGKGGYTF
clone size: NA; D gene: NA; J gene: TRBJ2-1; V gene: TRBV15; CDR3 DNA: TGTGCCACCAGCAGAGCTGCTCACAATGAGCAGTTCTTC; CDR3 protein: CATSRAAHNEQFF